This T cell receptor beta chain was sequenced during a study of cytomegalovirus exposure and HLA in healthy donors. This CDR3 region has 18 residues. Germline lookup yields CDR1 SEHNR and CDR2 FQNEAQ (reference sequence). V shed 0 bases and J shed 0 bases, with 17 bases lying between them. The approximately 120-subject validation cohort, separate from the approximately 670-subject first cohort, included the donors. Sequencing was performed with immunoSEQ multiplex PCR; in TCRdb, only in-frame clones are kept and a portion is missing. This table has about 220,000 clones, around 90% appearing once. The sample comprised PBMCs. The TCR comes from a woman younger than 30 in good health and CMV-seronegative. The chain couples TRBV7-9 to TRBJ2-5; perhaps TRBD2 as D (6 bases). The CDR3 is CASSLAGGRGLNQETQYF. The CDR3 DNA follows: TGTGCCAGCAGCTTAGCGGGAGGAAGGGGACTCAACCAAGAGACCCAGTACTTC.